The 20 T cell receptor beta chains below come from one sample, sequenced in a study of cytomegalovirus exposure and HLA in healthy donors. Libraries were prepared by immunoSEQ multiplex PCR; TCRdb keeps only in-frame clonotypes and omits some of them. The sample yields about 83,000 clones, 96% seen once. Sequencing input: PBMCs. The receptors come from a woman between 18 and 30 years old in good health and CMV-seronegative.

The DNA of the CDR3 is TGCGCCAGCAGCCCGGGACTAGCGGGTCCTGCGAAGGATACGCAGTATTTT. Encoded protein: CASSPGLAGPAKDTQYF. The rearrangement uses TRBV4-1 and TRBJ2-3, with 12 bases aligning to TRBD2. This CDR3 spans 17 amino acids. In germline, CDR1 is MGHRA, CDR2 YSYEKL. V dropped 4 bases and J dropped 6; count of bases not matched to a gene: 11.

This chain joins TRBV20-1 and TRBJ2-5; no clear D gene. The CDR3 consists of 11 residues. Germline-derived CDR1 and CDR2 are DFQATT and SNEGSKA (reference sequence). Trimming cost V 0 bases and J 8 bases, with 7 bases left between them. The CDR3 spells CSARELGTQYF. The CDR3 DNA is TGCAGTGCTAGAGAGCTAGGTACCCAGTACTTC.

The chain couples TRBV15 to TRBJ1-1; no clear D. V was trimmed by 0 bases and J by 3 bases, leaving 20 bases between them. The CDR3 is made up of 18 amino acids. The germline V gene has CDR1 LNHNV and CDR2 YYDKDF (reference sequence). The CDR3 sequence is CATSRERELIGLDTEAFF. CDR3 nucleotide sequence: TGTGCCACCAGCAGAGAGAGGGAGCTTATTGGTTTAGACACTGAAGCTTTCTTT. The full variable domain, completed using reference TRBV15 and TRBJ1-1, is DAMVIQNPRYQVTQFGKPVTLSCSQTLNHNVMYWYQQKSSQAPKLLFHYYDKDFNNEADTPDNFQSRRPNTSFCFLDIRSPGLGDTAMYLCATSRERELIGLDTEAFFGQGTRLTVV.

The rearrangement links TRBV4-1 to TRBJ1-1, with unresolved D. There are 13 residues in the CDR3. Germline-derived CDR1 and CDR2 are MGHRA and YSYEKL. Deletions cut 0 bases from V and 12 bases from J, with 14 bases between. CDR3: CASSQDHQFITFF. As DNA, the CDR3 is TGCGCCAGCAGCCAAGATCATCAGTTTATAACTTTCTTT.

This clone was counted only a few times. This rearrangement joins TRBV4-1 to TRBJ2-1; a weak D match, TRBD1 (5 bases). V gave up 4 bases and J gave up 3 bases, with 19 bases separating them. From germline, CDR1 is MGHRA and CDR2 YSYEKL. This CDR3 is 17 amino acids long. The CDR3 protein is CASSREPEGDDYNEQFF. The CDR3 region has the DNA TGCGCCAGCAGCCGAGAACCCGAAGGGGATGACTACAATGAGCAGTTCTTC.

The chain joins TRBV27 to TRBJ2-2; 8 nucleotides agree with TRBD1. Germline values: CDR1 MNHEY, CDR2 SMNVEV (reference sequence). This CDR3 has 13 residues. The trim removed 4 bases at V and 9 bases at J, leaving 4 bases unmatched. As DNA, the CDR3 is TGTGCCAGCAGTTCTGGACAGGGCTGGGAGCTGTTTTTT. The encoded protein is CASSSGQGWELFF.

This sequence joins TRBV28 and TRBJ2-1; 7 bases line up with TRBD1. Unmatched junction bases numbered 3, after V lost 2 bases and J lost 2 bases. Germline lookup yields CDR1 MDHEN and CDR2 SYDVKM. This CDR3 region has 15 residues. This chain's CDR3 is CASSLIGGAYNEQFF. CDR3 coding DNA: TGTGCCAGCAGTTTAATAGGGGGCGCCTACAATGAGCAGTTCTTC.

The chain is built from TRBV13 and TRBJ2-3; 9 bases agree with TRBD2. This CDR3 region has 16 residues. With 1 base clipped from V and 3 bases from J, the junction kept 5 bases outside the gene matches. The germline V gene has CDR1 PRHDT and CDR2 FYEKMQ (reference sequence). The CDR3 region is CASSLAGLAETDTQYF. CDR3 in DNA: TGTGCCAGCAGCTTAGCGGGACTAGCAGAAACAGATACGCAGTATTTT.

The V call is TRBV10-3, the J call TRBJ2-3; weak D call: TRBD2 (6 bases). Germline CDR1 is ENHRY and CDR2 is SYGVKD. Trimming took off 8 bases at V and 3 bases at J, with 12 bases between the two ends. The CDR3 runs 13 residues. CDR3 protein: CAIHGSGTDTQYF. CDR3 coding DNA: TGTGCCATCCACGGGAGTGGTACAGATACGCAGTATTTT.

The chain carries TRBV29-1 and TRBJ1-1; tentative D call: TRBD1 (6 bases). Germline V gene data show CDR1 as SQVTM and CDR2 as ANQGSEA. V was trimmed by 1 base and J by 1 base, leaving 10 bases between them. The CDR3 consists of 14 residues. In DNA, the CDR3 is TGCAGCGTTGAAGTAGGACAGTCGAACACTGAAGCTTTCTTT. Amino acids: CSVEVGQSNTEAFF.

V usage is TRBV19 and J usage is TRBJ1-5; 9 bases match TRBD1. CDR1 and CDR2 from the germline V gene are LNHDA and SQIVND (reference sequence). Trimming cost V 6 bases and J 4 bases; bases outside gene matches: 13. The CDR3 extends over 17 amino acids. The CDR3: CASRNRGLLDVNQPQHF. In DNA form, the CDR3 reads TGTGCCAGTAGGAACAGGGGGCTCTTGGATGTTAATCAGCCCCAGCATTTT.

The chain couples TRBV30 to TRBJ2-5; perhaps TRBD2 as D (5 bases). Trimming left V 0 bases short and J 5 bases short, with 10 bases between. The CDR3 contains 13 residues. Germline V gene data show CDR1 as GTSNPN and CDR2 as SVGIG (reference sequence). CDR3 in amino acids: CAWSVPGWETQYF. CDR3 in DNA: TGTGCCTGGAGTGTACCGGGGTGGGAGACCCAGTACTTC.

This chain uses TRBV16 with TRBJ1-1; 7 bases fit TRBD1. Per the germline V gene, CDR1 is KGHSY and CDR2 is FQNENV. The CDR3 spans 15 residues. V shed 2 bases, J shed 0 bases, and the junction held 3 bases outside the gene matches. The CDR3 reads CASSQNRGVNTEAFF. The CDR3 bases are TGTGCCAGCAGCCAAAACAGGGGCGTGAACACTGAAGCTTTCTTT. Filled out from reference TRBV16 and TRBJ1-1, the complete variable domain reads GEEVAQTPKHLVRGEGQKAKLYCAPIKGHSYVFWYQQVLKNEFKFLISFQNENVFDETGMPKERFSAKCLPNSPCSLEIQATKLEDSAVYFCASSQNRGVNTEAFFGQGTRLTVV.

This chain's CDR3 is CASSLTGVEQYF. CDR3 DNA sequence: TGTGCCAGCAGTCTTACAGGGGTCGAGCAGTACTTC. This sequence joins TRBV2 and TRBJ2-7; 7 bases align to TRBD1. With V trimmed by 5 bases and J by 6 bases, 4 bases remained unmatched. Germline CDR1 SNHLY, CDR2 FYNNEI. This CDR3 is 12 amino acids long.

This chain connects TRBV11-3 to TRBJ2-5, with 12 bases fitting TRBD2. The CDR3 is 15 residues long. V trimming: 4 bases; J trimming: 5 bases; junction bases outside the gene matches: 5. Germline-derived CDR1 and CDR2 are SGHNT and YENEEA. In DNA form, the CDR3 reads TGTGCCAGCAGCTGGGCCGGGACTAGCGGGGAGACCCAGTACTTC. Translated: CASSWAGTSGETQYF.

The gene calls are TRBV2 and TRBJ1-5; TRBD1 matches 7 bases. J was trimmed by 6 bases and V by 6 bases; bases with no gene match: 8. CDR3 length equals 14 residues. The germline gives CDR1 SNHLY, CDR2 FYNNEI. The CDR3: CASSGQVAAQPQHF. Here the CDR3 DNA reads TGTGCCAGCAGCGGACAGGTCGCCGCTCAGCCCCAGCATTTT.

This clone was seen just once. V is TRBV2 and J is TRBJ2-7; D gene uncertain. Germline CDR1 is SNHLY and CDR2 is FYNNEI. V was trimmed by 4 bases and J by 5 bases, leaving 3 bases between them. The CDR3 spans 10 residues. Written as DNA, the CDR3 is TGTGCCAGCAGTGTAGACGAGCAGTACTTC. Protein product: CASSVDEQYF.

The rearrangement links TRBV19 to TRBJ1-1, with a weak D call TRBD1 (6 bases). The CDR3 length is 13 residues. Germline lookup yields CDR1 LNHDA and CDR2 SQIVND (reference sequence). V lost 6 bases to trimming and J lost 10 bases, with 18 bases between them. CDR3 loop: CASRKSGTRGAFF. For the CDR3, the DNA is TGTGCCAGTAGAAAATCCGGGACACGAGGAGCTTTCTTT.

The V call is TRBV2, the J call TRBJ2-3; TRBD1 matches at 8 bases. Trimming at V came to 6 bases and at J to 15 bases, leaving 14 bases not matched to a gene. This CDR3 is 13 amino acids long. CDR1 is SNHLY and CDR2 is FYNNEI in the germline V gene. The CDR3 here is CASRVTGAGFSYF. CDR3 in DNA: TGTGCCAGCAGAGTGACAGGGGCCGGATTTAGCTATTTT.

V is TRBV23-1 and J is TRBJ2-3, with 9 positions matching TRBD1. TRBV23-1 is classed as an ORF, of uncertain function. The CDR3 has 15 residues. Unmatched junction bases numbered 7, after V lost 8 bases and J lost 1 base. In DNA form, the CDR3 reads TGCGCCAGCTCTAAAGGGGACAGGGGCACAGATACGCAGTATTTT. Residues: CASSKGDRGTDTQYF.